This T cell receptor beta chain was captured by sequencing in a study of blood T cell repertoires in COVID-19. Study details: Samples representing acute and convalescent COVID-19 were sourced from the United States, Italy and Spain. PBMCs, B-cell-depleted T cells, or T cells were the source of the cDNA or gDNA that made up the material.

In the original processing: Reference gene primer amplification in the assay estimated nucleated cell counts. Some clones are missing from TCRdb's copy, which holds only in-frame ones; the method was immunoSEQ multiplex PCR. V and J calls and clone size are copied from that table; D and trimming were computed from the DNA. The sample records 88,000 or so clones, approximately 89% being singletons. This CDR3 contains 13 residues. Germline-derived CDR1 and CDR2 are SEHNR and FQNEAQ (reference sequence). V gave up 1 base and J gave up 7 bases, with 8 bases separating them. This clonotype was sampled from a man aged 45-65 years with acute or convalescent COVID-19. The sample consisted of peripheral blood. The genes are TRBV7-9 and TRBJ2-1; D is ambiguous. The CDR3 here is CASSLGQANEQFF. CDR3 in DNA: TGTGCCAGCAGCTTAGGGCAGGCAAATGAGCAGTTCTTC.